The following is a T cell receptor (beta chain) sequence with its context. The data belong to a study of OX40 agonist ivuxolimab in advanced cancers. Germline V gives CDR1 SGHNT, CDR2 YYREEE (reference sequence). V dropped 7 bases and J dropped 0 bases, with 20 bases sitting between them. The CDR3 consists of 17 residues. TCRdb's copy holds only in-frame clones and misses some; the assay was immunoSEQ multiplex PCR. Of about 37,000 clones in the sample, about 90% were seen once. J is TRBJ2-1 and V is TRBV5-4; weak D call: TRBD1 (6 bases). This sequence originates from an adult with an advanced solid tumor such as melanoma, head and neck, liver or kidney cancer. The sample in question was CD4+ or CD8+ T cells sorted from blood, obtained in a trial of the OX40 agonist ivuxolimab. CDR3 DNA sequence: TGTGCCAGCGGGGGCGAGGCTAGCAGCCGCTCCTACAATGAGCAGTTCTTC. It yields the protein CASGGEASSRSYNEQFF.